Below, one T cell receptor beta chain is given with its context. Time point here: peripheral blood 6 weeks after treatment start. Patient disease was locally advanced or metastatic urothelial carcinoma. V was trimmed by 2 bases and J by 0 bases, leaving 11 bases between them. This CDR3 comprises 15 residues. Germline V gene sequence: CDR1 SGHRS, CDR2 YFSETQ. This sample is part of a study of PD-L1 blockade in urothelial cancer. TCRdb's table, derived via immunoSEQ multiplex PCR, lists solely in-frame clones and lacks some. The top ten clones hold over 6.5% of a sample with tens of thousands of clones, approximately 90% of them seen once.

This rearrangement joins TRBV5-1 to TRBJ1-1, with D perhaps matching TRBD1 (6 bases). The origin of this receptor is a man older than 75 with urothelial cancer. The sequences come from PBMCs, collected around atezolizumab (anti-PD-L1) treatment. CDR3 nucleotides: TGCGCCAGCAGCTTAGGGCGGACAGTGAACACTGAAGCTTTCTTT. This codes for CASSLGRTVNTEAFF.